This T cell receptor beta chain was identified in a study of blood T cell repertoires in COVID-19 (dated by TCRdb to the early 2020s). About the investigation overall: Samples covering the acute and convalescent phases of COVID-19 were provided by collaborators in the United States, Italy and Spain. The material from the prospective study consisted of cDNA or gDNA derived from T cells, B-cell-depleted T cells, or PBMCs. Subjects who had been exposed to COVID-19, were actively infected with it, or had recovered from it provided the deeply sampled blood TCRbeta repertoires that made up the dataset. The repertoires were made available in a free public database intended to serve as a resource for research on the immune response to SARS-CoV-2. The samples were drawn from the first 160 participants of the ongoing ImmuneRACE study and from over 950 subjects provided by 6 global collaborators. Sample metadata almost always included a de-identified subject ID, COVID-19 status, age in years and sex. HLA class I and class II types, where available, came from metadata supplied by the sample provider rather than from assay-based typing.

CDR1 and CDR2, looked up from the germline V gene, are SQVTM and ANQGSEA. V and J are trimmed by 5 bases and 4 bases, and the gene matches miss 6 bases of the junction. The CDR3, from cysteine to phenylalanine, totals 13 residues. Left in the record is the CDR3 DNA by itself, 39 bases read in frame from the first base. On this clone itself: Its binding antigen is unknown. Base qualities are not at hand, and no much larger clone is one base apart.

The immunoSEQ Assay, a bias-controlled multiplex PCR, was used to amplify TCRbeta CDR3 regions from genomic DNA. On the study's bioinformatics: The number of nucleated cells in each sample was estimated by amplification of reference gene primers within the assay. To quantify the absolute abundance of each unique TCRbeta CDR3 rearrangement, sequence reads were collapsed and filtered. For each sample, productive Simpson clonality was calculated as the square root of Simpson's diversity index over productive rearrangements. The source is immuneACCESS, and TCRdb retained only in-frame sequences with V and J called. Part of the clones is not carried over; for the studies checked, unresolved V genes explain less than half of this, and the remainder is unexplained. V, J and clone size derive from that table, while D and trimming were established from the DNA sequence. This sample has more than 130,000 clones in its table, and under 85% of those were observed once. 8.8% of the sample lies in the top ten.

Whole blood was collected in K2EDTA tubes by collaborating institutions according to the institutions' own protocols. For TCRbeta analysis, collaborators shipped samples as frozen whole blood, isolated PBMCs, or DNA extracted from either of those sample types. General study outcomes and caveats: Clinical and demographic metadata were provided uncurated, with the amount varying by source and participant.

Material for sequencing was peripheral blood. This chain joins TRBV29-1 to TRBJ1-2, with 8 junctional bases fitting TRBD1. The receptor's source is an elderly woman in a cohort sampled during active or convalescent COVID-19. CDR3 protein: CSVFLDRVYGYTF. The DNA is TGCAGCGTTTTTTTGGACAGGGTCTATGGCTACACCTTC.